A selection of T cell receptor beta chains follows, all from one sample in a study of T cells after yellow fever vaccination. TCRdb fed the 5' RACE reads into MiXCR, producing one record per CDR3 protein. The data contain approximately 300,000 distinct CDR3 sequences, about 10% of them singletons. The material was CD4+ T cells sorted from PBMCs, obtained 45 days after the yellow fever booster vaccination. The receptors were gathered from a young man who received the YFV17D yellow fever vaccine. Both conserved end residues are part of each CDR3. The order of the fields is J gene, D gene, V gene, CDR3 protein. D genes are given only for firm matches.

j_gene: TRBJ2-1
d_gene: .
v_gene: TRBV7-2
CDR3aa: CASSLVVGSYNEQFF

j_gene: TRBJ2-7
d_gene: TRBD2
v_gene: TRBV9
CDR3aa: CASSVGSPSGVQEQYF

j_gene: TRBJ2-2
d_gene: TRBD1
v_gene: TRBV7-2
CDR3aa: CASSLRQGASGELFF

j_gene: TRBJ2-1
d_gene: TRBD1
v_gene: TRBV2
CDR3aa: CASSQTRDRGTINFF

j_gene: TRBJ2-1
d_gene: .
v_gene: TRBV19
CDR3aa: CASTSDGNEQFF

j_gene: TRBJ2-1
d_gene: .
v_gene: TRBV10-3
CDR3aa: CAISESSPYNEQFF

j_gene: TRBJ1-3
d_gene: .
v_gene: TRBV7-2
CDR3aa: CASSRVVGNTIYF

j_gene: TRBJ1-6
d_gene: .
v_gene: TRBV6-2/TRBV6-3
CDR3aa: CASSYGQRSSYNSPLHF

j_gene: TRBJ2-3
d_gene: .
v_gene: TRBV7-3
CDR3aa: CASSLWGEVKDTQYF

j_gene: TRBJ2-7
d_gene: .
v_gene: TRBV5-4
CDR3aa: CASSLRGEQYF

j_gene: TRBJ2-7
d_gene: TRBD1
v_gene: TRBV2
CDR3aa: CASSDMGQNYEQYF

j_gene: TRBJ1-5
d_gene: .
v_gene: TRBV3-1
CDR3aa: CASSQSNQPQHF

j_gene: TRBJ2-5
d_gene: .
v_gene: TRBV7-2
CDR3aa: CASSLMVGVETQYF

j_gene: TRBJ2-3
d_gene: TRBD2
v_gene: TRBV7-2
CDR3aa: CASSIPGTSGLDTQYF

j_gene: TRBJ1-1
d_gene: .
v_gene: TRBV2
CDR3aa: CASSPQGSTEAFF

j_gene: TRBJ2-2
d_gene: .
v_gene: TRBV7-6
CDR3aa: CASSTTGGGSLGTGELFF

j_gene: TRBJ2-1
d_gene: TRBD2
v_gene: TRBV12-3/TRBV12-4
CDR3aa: CASSRWGGYNEQFF

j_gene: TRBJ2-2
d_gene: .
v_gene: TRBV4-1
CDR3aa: CASSQVLAMNTGELFF

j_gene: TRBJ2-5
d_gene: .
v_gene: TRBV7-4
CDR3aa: CANPGIETQYF

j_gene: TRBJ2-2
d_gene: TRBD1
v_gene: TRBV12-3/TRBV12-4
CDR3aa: CASSSQGASNTGELFF

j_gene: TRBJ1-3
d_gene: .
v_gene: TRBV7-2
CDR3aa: CASSYGPSGGNTIYF

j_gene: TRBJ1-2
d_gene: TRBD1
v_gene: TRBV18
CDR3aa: CASSTYNRDSYDGYTF

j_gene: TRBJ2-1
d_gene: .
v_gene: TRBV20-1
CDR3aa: CSARTGISSGEQFF

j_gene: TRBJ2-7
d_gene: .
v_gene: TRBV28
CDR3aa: CASSISGPYEQYF

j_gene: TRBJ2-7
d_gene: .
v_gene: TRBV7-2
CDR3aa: CASSLASGTGTYEQYF

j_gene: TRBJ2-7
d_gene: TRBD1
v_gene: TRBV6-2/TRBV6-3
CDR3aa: CASRSPGTGSYEQYF

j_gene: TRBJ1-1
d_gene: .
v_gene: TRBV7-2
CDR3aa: CAWRGSLNTEAFF

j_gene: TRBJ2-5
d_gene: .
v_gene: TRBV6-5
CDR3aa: CASSLQQAQETQYF

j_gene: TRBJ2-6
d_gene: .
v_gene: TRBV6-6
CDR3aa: CASSYPQGTGANVLTF

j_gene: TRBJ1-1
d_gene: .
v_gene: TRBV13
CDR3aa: CASSGIKDQGPPRDTEAFF

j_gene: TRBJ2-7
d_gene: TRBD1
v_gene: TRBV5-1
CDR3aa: CASSSGTASYEQYF

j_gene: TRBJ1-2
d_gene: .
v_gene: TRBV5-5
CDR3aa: CASSLAPVTEEYYGYTF

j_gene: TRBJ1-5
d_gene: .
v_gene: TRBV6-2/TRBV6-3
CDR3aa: CASSYRQISNQPQHF

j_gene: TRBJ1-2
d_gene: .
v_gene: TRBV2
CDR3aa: CASSGVGDGYTF

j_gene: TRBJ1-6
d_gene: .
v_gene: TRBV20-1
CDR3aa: CSGRPGPVGSPLHF

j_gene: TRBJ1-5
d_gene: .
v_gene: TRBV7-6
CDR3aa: CASSPGEYSNQPQHF

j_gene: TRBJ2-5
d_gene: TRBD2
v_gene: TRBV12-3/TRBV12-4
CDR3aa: CASSLRGLAGPRAQYF

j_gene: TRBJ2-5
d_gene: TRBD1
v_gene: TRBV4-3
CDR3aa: CASSQDLAGGLGETQYF

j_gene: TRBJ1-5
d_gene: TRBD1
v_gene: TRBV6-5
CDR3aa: CASSKQGRDQPQHF

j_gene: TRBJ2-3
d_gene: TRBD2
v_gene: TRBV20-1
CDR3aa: CSARNSGEGTDTQYF

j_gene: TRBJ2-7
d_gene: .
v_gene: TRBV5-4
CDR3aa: CASSLGSGSLYEQYF

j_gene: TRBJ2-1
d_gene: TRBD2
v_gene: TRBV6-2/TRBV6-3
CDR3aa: CASTLAGGRVYNEQFF

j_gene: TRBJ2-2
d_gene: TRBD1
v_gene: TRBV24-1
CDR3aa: CATSDPRTGLAGELFF

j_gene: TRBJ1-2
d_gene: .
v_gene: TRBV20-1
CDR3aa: CSASMGKKDYGYTF

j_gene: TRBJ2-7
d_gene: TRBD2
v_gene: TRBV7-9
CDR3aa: CASSRAGDTLRYEQYF

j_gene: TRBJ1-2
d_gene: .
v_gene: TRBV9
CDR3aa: CASSVVGGLGYGYTF

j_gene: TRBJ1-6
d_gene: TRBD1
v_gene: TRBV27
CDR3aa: CASSPTGAISPLHF

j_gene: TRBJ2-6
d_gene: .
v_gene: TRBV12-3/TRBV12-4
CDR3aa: CASKSLSGANVLTF

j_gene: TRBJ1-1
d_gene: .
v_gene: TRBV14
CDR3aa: CASSQPGAGTEAFF

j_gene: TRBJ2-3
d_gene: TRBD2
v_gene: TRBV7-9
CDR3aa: CASSWGLVFDTQYF

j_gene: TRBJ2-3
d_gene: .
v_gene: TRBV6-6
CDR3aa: CASSLSDTQYF

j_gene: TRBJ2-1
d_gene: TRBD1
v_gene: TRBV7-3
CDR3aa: CASSLWQGADEQFF

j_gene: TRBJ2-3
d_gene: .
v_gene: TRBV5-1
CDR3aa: CASNTGPTDTQYF

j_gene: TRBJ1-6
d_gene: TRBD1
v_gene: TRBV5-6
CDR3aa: CASRPQGGSTLHF

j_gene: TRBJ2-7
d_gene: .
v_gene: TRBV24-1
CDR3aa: CATPGGGCDEQYF

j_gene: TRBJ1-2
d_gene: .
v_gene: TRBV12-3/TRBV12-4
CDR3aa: CASSLGTFKFTGYTF

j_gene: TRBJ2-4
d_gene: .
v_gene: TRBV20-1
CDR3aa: CRADRAKNIQYF

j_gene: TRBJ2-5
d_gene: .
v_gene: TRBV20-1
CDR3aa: CSARLIETQYF

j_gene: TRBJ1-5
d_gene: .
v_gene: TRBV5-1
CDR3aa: CASSLGFSNQPQHF